The 5 T cell receptor beta chains below come from one sample, sequenced in a study of shared clonotypes between healthy human individuals. The protocol was immunoSEQ multiplex PCR, while the TCRdb copy is restricted to in-frame clones and leaves out a portion. The table includes about 1.5 million clones, approximately 98% detected once. The sample consisted of naive CD4+ T cells sorted from blood. The subset here: CD45RA+ positively selected. The receptors shown here come from a man aged 30-40 years in good health.

The chain couples TRBV15 to TRBJ1-3; D is ambiguous. This CDR3 is built from 17 residues. The V end lost 0 bases, the J end lost 0 bases, and 12 bases lay between the germline ends. The V gene's germline CDR1 is LNHNV and CDR2 YYDKDF (reference sequence). The CDR3 sequence is CATSRDNLRSSGNTIYF. CDR3 nucleotide sequence: TGTGCCACCAGCAGAGATAATTTAAGGAGCTCTGGAAACACCATATATTTT.

The rearrangement links TRBV6-5 to TRBJ1-4; TRBD1 matches 8 bases. Germline CDR1 and CDR2: MNHEY and SVGAGI. Germline trimming cut 7 bases from V and 8 bases from J; bases unmatched to any gene: 6. The CDR3 loop spans 13 amino acids. The CDR3 DNA reads as TGTGCCAGCACCCGGGACAGGACCGAAAAACTGTTTTTT. Encoded protein: CASTRDRTEKLFF.

The chain has TRBV27 and TRBJ1-5; perhaps TRBD1 as D (5 bases). CDR3 size: 17 residues. V was trimmed by 2 bases and J by 3 bases, leaving 17 bases between them. Germline V gene sequence: CDR1 MNHEY, CDR2 SMNVEV (reference sequence). DNA for the CDR3: TGTGCCAGCAGTTTAATCACGATGGGACGGCCCAATCAGCCCCAGCATTTT. It specifies CASSLITMGRPNQPQHF.

Details on this clone: Other DNA sequences in this specimen translate into the identical CDR3. This chain uses TRBV11-2 with TRBJ2-1; D may be TRBD2 (5 bases). The germline V gene encodes CDR1 SGHAT and CDR2 FQNNGV. Trimming cost V 5 bases and J 0 bases, with 14 bases left between them. The CDR3 covers 16 residues. The CDR3 DNA follows: TGTGCCAGCAGCGCAATGGACTCTAGCTCCTACAATGAGCAGTTCTTC. As protein: CASSAMDSSSYNEQFF. Combining the CDR3 with reference TRBV11-2 and TRBJ2-1 gives the whole variable domain EAGVAQSPRYKIIEKRQSVAFWCNPISGHATLYWYQQILGQGPKLLIQFQNNGVVDDSQLPKDRFSAERLKGVDSTLKIQPAKLEDSAVYLCASSAMDSSSYNEQFFGPGTRLTVL.

This CDR3 is CASSFIEISNQPQHF. The DNA of the CDR3 is TGTGCCAGCAGTTTTATTGAGATTAGCAATCAGCCCCAGCATTTT. The rearrangement uses TRBV28 and TRBJ1-5; no definite D call. V lost 3 bases and J lost 0, with 9 bases in between. CDR1 is MDHEN and CDR2 is SYDVKM in the germline V gene. This CDR3 region has 15 residues.